The subject of this entry is one T cell receptor (beta chain). This clonotype was observed a handful of times. What this receptor recognizes is not known. No base quality values were provided; no much bigger clone lies one nucleotide off. The source of the sample is a study of human T cells and chemical hapten exposure (dated by TCRdb to about 2021). Turning to the overall study: For sensitization, 2% DPC in acetone was applied to a roughly 2 cm by roughly 2 cm area of upper inner arm skin. Patch testing on the upper back used Finn chambers containing 0.01% DPC, with scoring done after 6 days according to International Contact Dermatitis Research Group standards. The patient cohort, mostly female, included alopecia areata with under or over 50% scalp involvement, alopecia totalis and alopecia universalis. Patient blood was sampled pre-sensitization (week 0) and at 2, 6 and about 24 weeks after DPC sensitization. The libraries were sequenced as a pool, and the TCR yield per sample differed mostly because of small variations in library volumes within the pool. Peripheral blood TCR repertoire changes were tracked in vivo in alopecia patients during primary and secondary sensitization to the hapten diphenylcyclopropenone (DPC). Weekly therapeutic DPC doses were additionally applied to the scalp of patients throughout the approximately 24-week study period. For TCR sequencing, blood came from about 28 alopecia patients at anywhere from one to four time points (pre-sensitization, 2, 6 and 24 weeks). What the research found in general, with its limitations: The number of PT1 expanded TCRs positively correlated with patch test score, significant at thresholds 8, 16 and 32 but not 4. Repeated subsampling changed both the strength of the expansion versus patch-test correlation and the threshold at which the correlation became significant. All patients had alopecia, a presumed autoimmune disease, so their immune response might differ from that of healthy individuals. Expanded TCRs formed significantly more large CDR3 similarity clusters than pre-sensitization or healthy control sets, consistent with antigen-driven responses. DPC sensitization did not change how many TCRs were above 1 in 1000 frequency, and no evidence was found of alterations in global repertoire structure.

Receptor amplification or capture employed RACE. Instrument used: NextSeq 500. During library preparation, unique molecular identifiers were attached to individual cDNA molecules so that TCRs could be counted quantitatively and reproducibly. From each blood RNA sample, both TCR alpha and TCR beta chains were sequenced. The paper's data handling went like this. The median number of TCRs per sample was around 100,000, ranging from about 20,000 to 750,000. V, J and CDR3 annotation of the TCR reads was performed with the Decombinator software suite. To make PS versus PT1 abundance plots, every sample was subsampled to the same number of TCRs (28,000). TCRs were defined as expanded if absent before sensitization and observed at least eight times at the 2-week time point. TCRdb passed the public sequencing reads through fastp at Q25 and MiXCR, retaining productive beta sequences. Each record represents a unique CDR3 protein, reported with the most common genes and DNA among its rows. TCRdb's processing, not the study's, gives the V and J calls here. The sample table shows roughly 89,000 distinct CDR3 sequences, and 11% are seen once. Of the sample, approximately 0.99% is held by the ten largest clones.

CDR1 SQVTM and CDR2 ANQGSEA were looked up in the germline V gene. The CDR3 covers 13 residues, taking in both the cysteine and the phenylalanine. CDR3 DNA only is kept here, 39 bases in frame from base 1. V gives up 5 bases and J gives up 0 bases, and the segment between their germline ends measures 9 bases. The intended sense of this specimen's time point label: patch test 3, about 24 weeks after DPC sensitization. The sample's treatment or condition, from its label and the paper: therapeutic diphenylcyclopropenone sensitization with weekly scalp DPC. At every patch-test visit, the blood draw took place before the patch test was put on. To be eligible, patients had to be aged 18 to 70, diagnosed with alopecia and judged suitable for DPC therapy, while pregnant patients were excluded. Total RNA was extracted from unfractionated whole blood collected in Tempus Blood RNA tubes.

The sequenced sample was whole blood, obtained in connection with sensitization to the hapten diphenylcyclopropenone (DPC). The chain is made from TRBV29-1 and TRBJ2-3; no D gene call is confident. This clonotype was sampled from a woman between 25 and 40 years old with alopecia areata. Some clones in this sample may be carry-over from other donors' samples. In nucleotides, the sequence is TGCAGCGTTAGAACAGCTAGCACAGATACGCAGTATTTT. It encodes CSVRTASTDTQYF.